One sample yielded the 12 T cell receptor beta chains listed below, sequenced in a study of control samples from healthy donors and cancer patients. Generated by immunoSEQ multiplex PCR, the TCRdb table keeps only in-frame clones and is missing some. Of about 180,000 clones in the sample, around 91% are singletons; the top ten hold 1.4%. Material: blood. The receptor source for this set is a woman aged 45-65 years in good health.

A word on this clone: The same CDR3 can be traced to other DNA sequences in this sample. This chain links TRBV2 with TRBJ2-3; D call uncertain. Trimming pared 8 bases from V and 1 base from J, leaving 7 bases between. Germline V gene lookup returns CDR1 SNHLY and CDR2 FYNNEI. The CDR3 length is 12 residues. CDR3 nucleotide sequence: TGTGCCAGCTCACGGGGCACAGATACGCAGTATTTT. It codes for CASSRGTDTQYF.

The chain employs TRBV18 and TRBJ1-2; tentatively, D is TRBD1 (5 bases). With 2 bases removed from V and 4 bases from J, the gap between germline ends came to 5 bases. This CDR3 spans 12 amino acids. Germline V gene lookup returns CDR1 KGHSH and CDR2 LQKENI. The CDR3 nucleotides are TGTGCCAGCTCACCAGGGGGCTATGGCTACACCTTC. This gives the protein CASSPGGYGYTF. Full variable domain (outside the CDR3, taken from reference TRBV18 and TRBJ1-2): NAGVMQNPRHLVRRRGQEARLRCSPMKGHSHVYWYRQLPEEGLKFMVYLQKENIIDESGMPKERFSAEFPKEGPSILRIQQVVRGDSAAYFCASSPGGYGYTFGSGTRLTVV.

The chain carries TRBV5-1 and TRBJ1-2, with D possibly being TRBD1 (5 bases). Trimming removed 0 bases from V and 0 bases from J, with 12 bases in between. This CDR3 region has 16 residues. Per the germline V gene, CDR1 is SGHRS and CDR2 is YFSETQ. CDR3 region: CASSLVGAGTNYGYTF. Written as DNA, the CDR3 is TGCGCCAGCAGCTTGGTTGGGGCAGGGACTAACTATGGCTACACCTTC.

The CDR3 sequence is CASSKGDARNTIYF. The CDR3 coding sequence is TGTGCCAGCAGTAAGGGGGACGCAAGAAACACCATATATTTT. This chain joins TRBV11-2 and TRBJ1-3, with D possibly TRBD1 on 6 matching bases. The CDR3 is made up of 14 amino acids. The V and J ends lost 6 bases and 5 bases respectively, with 14 bases between them. Germline V gene data show CDR1 as SGHAT and CDR2 as FQNNGV.

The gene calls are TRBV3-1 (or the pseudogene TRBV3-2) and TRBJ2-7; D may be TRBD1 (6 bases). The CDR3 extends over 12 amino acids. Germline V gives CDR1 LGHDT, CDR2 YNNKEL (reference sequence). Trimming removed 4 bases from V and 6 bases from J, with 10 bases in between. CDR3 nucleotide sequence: TGTGCCAGCAGCCGTCTCAGGGGCGAGCAGTACTTC. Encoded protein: CASSRLRGEQYF.

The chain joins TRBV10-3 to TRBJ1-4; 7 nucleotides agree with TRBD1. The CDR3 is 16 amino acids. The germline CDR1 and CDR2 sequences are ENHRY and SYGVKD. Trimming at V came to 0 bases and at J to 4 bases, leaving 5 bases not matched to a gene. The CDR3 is CAISESETGYNEKLFF. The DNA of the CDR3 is TGTGCCATCAGTGAGTCGGAGACAGGGTATAATGAAAAACTGTTTTTT.

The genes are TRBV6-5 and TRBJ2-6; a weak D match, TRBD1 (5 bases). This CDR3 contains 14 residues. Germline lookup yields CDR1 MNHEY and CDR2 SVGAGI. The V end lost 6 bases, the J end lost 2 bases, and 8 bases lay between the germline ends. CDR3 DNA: TGTGCCAGCAGACGCAGGGCTGGGGCCAACGTCCTGACTTTC. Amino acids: CASRRRAGANVLTF.

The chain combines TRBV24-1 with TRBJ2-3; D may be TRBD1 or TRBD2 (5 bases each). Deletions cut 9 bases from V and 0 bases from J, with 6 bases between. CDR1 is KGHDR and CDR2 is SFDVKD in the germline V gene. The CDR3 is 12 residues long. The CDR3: CATGTSTDTQYF. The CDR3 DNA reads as TGTGCCACCGGGACGAGCACAGATACGCAGTATTTT.

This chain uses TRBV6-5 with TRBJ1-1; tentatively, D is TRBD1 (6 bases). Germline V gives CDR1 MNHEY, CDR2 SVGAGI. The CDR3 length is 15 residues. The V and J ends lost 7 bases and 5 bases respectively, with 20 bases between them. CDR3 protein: CASTSRGAPRTEAFF. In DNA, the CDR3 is TGTGCCAGCACCTCGAGGGGGGCCCCGAGGACTGAAGCTTTCTTT.

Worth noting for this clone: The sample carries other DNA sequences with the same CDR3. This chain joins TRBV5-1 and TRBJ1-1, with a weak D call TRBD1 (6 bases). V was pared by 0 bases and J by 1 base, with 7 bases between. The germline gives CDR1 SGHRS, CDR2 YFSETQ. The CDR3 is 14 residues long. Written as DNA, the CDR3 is TGCGCCAGCAGCTTGGGACAGGCGAACACTGAAGCTTTCTTT. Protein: CASSLGQANTEAFF. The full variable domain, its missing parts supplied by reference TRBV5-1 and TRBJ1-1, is KAGVTQTPRYLIKTRGQQVTLSCSPISGHRSVSWYQQTPGQGLQFLFEYFSETQRNKGNFPGRFSGRQFSNSRSEMNVSTLELGDSALYLCASSLGQANTEAFFGQGTRLTVV.

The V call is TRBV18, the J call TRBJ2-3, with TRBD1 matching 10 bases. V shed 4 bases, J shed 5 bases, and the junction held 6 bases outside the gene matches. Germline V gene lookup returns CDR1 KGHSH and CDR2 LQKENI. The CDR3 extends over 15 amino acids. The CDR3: CASSRQGAREDTQYF. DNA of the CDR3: TGTGCCAGCTCACGACAGGGGGCACGGGAAGATACGCAGTATTTT. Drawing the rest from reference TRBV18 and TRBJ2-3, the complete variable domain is NAGVMQNPRHLVRRRGQEARLRCSPMKGHSHVYWYRQLPEEGLKFMVYLQKENIIDESGMPKERFSAEFPKEGPSILRIQQVVRGDSAAYFCASSRQGAREDTQYFGPGTRLTVL.

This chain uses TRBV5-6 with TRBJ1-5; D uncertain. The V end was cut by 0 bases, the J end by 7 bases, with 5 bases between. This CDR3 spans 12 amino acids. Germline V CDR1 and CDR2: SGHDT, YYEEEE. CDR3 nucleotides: TGTGCCAGCAGCTTGGCAGGACAGCCCCAGCATTTT. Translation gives CASSLAGQPQHF. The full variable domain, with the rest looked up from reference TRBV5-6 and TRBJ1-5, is DAGVTQSPTHLIKTRGQQVTLRCSPKSGHDTVSWYQQALGQGPQFIFQYYEEEERQRGNFPDRFSGHQFPNYSSELNVNALLLGDSALYLCASSLAGQPQHFGDGTRLSIL.